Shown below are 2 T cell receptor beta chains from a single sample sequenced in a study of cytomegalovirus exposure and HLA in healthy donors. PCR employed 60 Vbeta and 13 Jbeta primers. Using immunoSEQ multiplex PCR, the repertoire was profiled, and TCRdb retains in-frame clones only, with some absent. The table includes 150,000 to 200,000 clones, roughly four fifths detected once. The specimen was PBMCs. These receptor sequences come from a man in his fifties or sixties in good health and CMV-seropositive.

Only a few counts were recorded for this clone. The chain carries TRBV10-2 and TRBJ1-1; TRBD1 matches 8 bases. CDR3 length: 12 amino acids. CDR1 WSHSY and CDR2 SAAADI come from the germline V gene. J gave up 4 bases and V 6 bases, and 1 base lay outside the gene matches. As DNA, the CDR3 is TGCGCCAGCAGACAGGGGGGCACTGAAGCTTTCTTT. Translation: CASRQGGTEAFF.

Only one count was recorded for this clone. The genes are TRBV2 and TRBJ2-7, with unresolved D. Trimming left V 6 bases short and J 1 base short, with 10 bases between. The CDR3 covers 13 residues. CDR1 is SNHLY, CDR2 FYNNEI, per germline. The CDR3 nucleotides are TGTGCCAGCAGCGTAGTGTCATCCTACGAGCAGTACTTC. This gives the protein CASSVVSSYEQYF.